Below, 25 T cell receptor beta chains from the same sample are listed, as sequenced in a study of PD-1 blockade in classical Hodgkin lymphoma. The assay was immunoSEQ multiplex PCR, and TCRdb's table has in-frame clones only and misses some. This sample has more than 10,000 clones, with about 80% found just once. Every patient experienced relapse after autologous stem cell transplantation, and brentuximab vedotin exposure varied. Material: peripheral blood mononuclear cells (PBMCs), obtained before the second cycle of nivolumab. These receptors came from a human donor with classical Hodgkin lymphoma.

Details on this clone: A read error may produce the germline difference seen at one junction end. The chain uses TRBV7-7 and TRBJ2-1; 7 bases agree with TRBD1. CDR1 SSHAT and CDR2 FNYEAQ come from the germline V gene (reference sequence). The CDR3 runs 18 residues. The CDR3 spells CASSSKPAGQGAYNEQFF. In DNA, the CDR3 is TGTGCTAGCAGCTCTAAGCCCGCCGGGCAGGGGGCCTACAATGAGCAGTTCTTC.

The chain uses TRBV15 and TRBJ2-1, with D unclear. From germline, CDR1 is LNHNV and CDR2 YYDKDF (reference sequence). Trimming took 0 bases from V and 10 from J, leaving 10 bases between them. The CDR3 extends over 13 amino acids. The CDR3 DNA sequence: TGTGCCACCAGCAGAGATAATCCCCAGGAGCAGTTCTTC. This translates into CATSRDNPQEQFF.

This sequence joins TRBV28 and TRBJ2-5; either TRBD1 or TRBD2 may supply D (6 bases each). V was cut by 5 bases and J by 5 bases, with 18 bases left in between. From germline, CDR1 is MDHEN and CDR2 SYDVKM. The length of the CDR3 is 15 residues. The CDR3 here is CASSEGGRVTETQYF. Written as DNA, the CDR3 is TGTGCCAGCAGTGAGGGGGGCAGGGTGACGGAGACCCAGTACTTC.

V usage is TRBV28 and J usage is TRBJ2-2; weak D call: TRBD1 (6 bases). The CDR3 runs 13 residues. CDR1 is MDHEN, CDR2 SYDVKM, per germline. V was trimmed by 8 bases and J by 2 bases, leaving 9 bases between them. CDR3 DNA sequence: TGTGCCAGCCTGACAGGAAACACCGGGGAGCTGTTTTTT. Protein product: CASLTGNTGELFF.

The chain carries TRBV4-2 and TRBJ2-6; no clear D. The CDR3 runs 16 residues. V gave up 0 bases and J gave up 1 base, with 7 bases separating them. Germline-derived CDR1 and CDR2 are LGHNA and YNFKEQ. As DNA, the CDR3 is TGTGCCAGCAGCCAAGAAGGGCAGTCTGGGGCCAACGTCCTGACTTTC. Its protein product is CASSQEGQSGANVLTF.

This clone was counted a single time. The chain recombines TRBV7-2 with TRBJ2-6; no definite D call. CDR1 is SGHTA and CDR2 is FQGNSA in the germline V gene. CDR3 length: 14 residues. V lost 3 bases and J lost 5, with 8 bases in between. Here the CDR3 reads CASSLNMRANVLTF. Written as DNA, the CDR3 is TGTGCCAGCAGCTTGAATATGAGGGCCAACGTCCTGACTTTC.

The chain combines TRBV21-1 with TRBJ2-1; the table's D call TRBD2 went unverified against the DNA. TRBV21-1 corresponds to a pseudogene. The CDR3 runs 16 residues. The CDR3 nucleotides are TGTGCCAGCAGCAAAGATAAGGGAGGCACCTACAATGAGCAGTTCTTC. It specifies CASSKDKGGTYNEQFF.

The V call is TRBV18, the J call TRBJ1-2; 7 bases fit TRBD1. In germline, CDR1 is KGHSH, CDR2 LQKENI. The CDR3 loop spans 13 amino acids. Unmatched junction bases numbered 3, after V lost 4 bases and J lost 4 bases. CDR3 bases: TGTGCCAGCTCACTAGACAGGGTCTATGGCTACACCTTC. Protein: CASSLDRVYGYTF.

The chain uses TRBV11-2 and TRBJ2-1; 7 nucleotides line up with TRBD2. CDR3 length: 13 residues. With V trimmed by 2 bases and J by 7 bases, 2 bases remained unmatched. Germline lookup yields CDR1 SGHAT and CDR2 FQNNGV. The CDR3 is CASSLRAGNEQFF. The CDR3 coding sequence is TGTGCCAGCAGCTTACGAGCGGGGAATGAGCAGTTCTTC.

V usage is TRBV5-4 and J usage is TRBJ2-3; D ambiguous. The germline V and J ends were trimmed by 3 bases and 4 bases, with 12 bases remaining between them. This CDR3 comprises 14 residues. Per germline, CDR1 SGHNT and CDR2 YYREEE (reference sequence). The CDR3 bases are TGTGCCAGCAGCTCCGAAGGGAAGGCAGATACGCAGTATTTT. Protein: CASSSEGKADTQYF.

J is TRBJ1-2 and V is TRBV7-3; 7 bases map to TRBD1. Germline V gene data show CDR1 as SGHTA and CDR2 as FQGTGA. J lost 6 bases, V lost 2 bases, and 3 bases had no gene match. The CDR3 is 13 amino acids. The CDR3 spells CASSLDRDHGYTF. The CDR3 nucleotides read TGTGCCAGCAGCTTAGACAGGGATCATGGCTACACCTTC.

The chain links TRBV10-1 to TRBJ1-3; D is ambiguous. Between the trimmed V and J ends, which lost 2 bases and 0 bases, there was a span of 8 bases. CDR3 length: 15 residues. Germline V gene data show CDR1 as WNHNN and CDR2 as SYGVQD (reference sequence). Here the CDR3 reads CASSEGRRSGNTIYF. CDR3 nucleotide sequence: TGCGCCAGCAGTGAGGGCCGCCGCTCTGGAAACACCATATATTTT.

This sequence joins TRBV11-3 and TRBJ2-2; possibly TRBD2 for D (5 bases). Germline V lookup: CDR1 SGHNT, CDR2 YENEEA. This CDR3 contains 12 residues. Trimming took 8 bases from V and 1 from J, leaving 5 bases between them. Written as DNA, the CDR3 is TGTGCCAGCGGACTGAACACCGGGGAGCTGTTTTTT. Amino acids: CASGLNTGELFF.

The chain carries TRBV9 and TRBJ2-3; D may be TRBD2 (6 bases). The CDR3 extends over 15 amino acids. The V gene's germline CDR1 is SGDLS and CDR2 YYNGEE. Deletions cut 4 bases from V and 2 bases from J, with 14 bases between. The DNA of the CDR3 is TGTGCCAGCAGCTCGGGACTTATTGACACAGATACGCAGTATTTT. Amino acids: CASSSGLIDTDTQYF.

The chain joins TRBV29-1 to TRBJ1-3; no firm D call. This CDR3 comprises 13 residues. The V gene lost 5 bases and the J gene lost 0 bases, with 8 bases spanning the gap. The germline gives CDR1 SQVTM, CDR2 ANQGSEA. CDR3 bases: TGCAGCGTTCGAGCCAGCTCTGGAAACACCATATATTTT. As protein: CSVRASSGNTIYF.

J is TRBJ2-7 and V is TRBV27; possibly TRBD2 for D (6 bases). This CDR3 is built from 12 residues. V was trimmed by 8 bases and J by 0 bases, leaving 8 bases between them. CDR1 and CDR2 (germline): MNHEY, SMNVEV (reference sequence). The CDR3 nucleotides read TGTGCCAGCTACGGGAGCTCCTACGAGCAGTACTTC. Protein product: CASYGSSYEQYF.

This clone was seen a handful of times. This chain joins TRBV27 and TRBJ1-5; the D gene is possibly TRBD1 (6 bases). The V gene's germline CDR1 is MNHEY and CDR2 SMNVEV (reference sequence). This CDR3 has 14 amino acids. Trimming cost V 3 bases and J 5 bases, with 11 bases left between them. DNA for the CDR3: TGTGCCAGCAGTTTGACAGGTGGGGATCAGCCCCAGCATTTT. Its translation is CASSLTGGDQPQHF.

The chain recombines TRBV2 with TRBJ2-5; no firm D call. Trimming took 3 bases from V and 7 from J, leaving 12 bases between them. The germline gives CDR1 SNHLY, CDR2 FYNNEI. This CDR3 has 13 residues. As DNA, the CDR3 is TGTGCCAGCAGTGACCGGACGGTGGGGACCCAGTACTTC. Amino acids: CASSDRTVGTQYF.

The chain combines TRBV6-1 with TRBJ2-7; tentative D call: TRBD2 (5 bases). This CDR3 contains 14 residues. The germline V and J ends were trimmed by 7 bases and 4 bases, with 17 bases remaining between them. Germline lookup yields CDR1 MNHNS and CDR2 SASEGT. CDR3 nucleotides: TGTGCCAGCACCCTAGGAGGAGTACTGTACGAGCAGTACTTC. It codes for CASTLGGVLYEQYF.

The gene calls are TRBV9 and TRBJ2-6, with D uncertain. This CDR3 comprises 15 residues. Between the trimmed V and J ends, which lost 0 bases and 2 bases, there was a span of 6 bases. Germline CDR1 is SGDLS and CDR2 is YYNGEE. In DNA form, the CDR3 reads TGTGCCAGCAGCGTAGAAGGAACTGGGGCCAACGTCCTGACTTTC. Its protein is CASSVEGTGANVLTF.

V and J are TRBV7-8 and TRBJ1-2; D remains ambiguous. Trimming stripped 5 bases from V and 7 bases from J, with 11 bases between. From germline, CDR1 is SGHVS and CDR2 FQNEAQ. This CDR3 has 12 amino acids. DNA for the CDR3: TGTGCCAGCAGCCAAAGGCACGCTGGCTACACCTTC. Residues: CASSQRHAGYTF.

The genes are TRBV28 and TRBJ1-2, with 9 bases identical to TRBD1. J was trimmed by 0 bases and V by 5 bases; bases with no gene match: 4. CDR1 and CDR2 from the germline V gene are MDHEN and SYDVKM. This CDR3 comprises 15 residues. The chain's CDR3 is CASSRRDRANYGYTF. The CDR3 DNA is TGTGCCAGCAGTCGGAGGGACAGGGCTAACTATGGCTACACCTTC.

This clone has only a few counts. The chain uses TRBV7-2 and TRBJ1-6; unclear D gene. The V gene's germline CDR1 is SGHTA and CDR2 FQGNSA. The CDR3 covers 14 residues. V was cut by 5 bases and J by 6 bases, with 11 bases left in between. The CDR3 is CASSPSVLNSPLHF. CDR3 in DNA: TGTGCCAGCAGCCCCTCGGTGCTTAATTCACCCCTCCACTTT.

The chain recombines TRBV28 with TRBJ1-4, with 10 bases matching TRBD1. The CDR3 has 14 amino acids. Trimming cost V 6 bases and J 7 bases; bases outside gene matches: 5. The germline V gene has CDR1 MDHEN and CDR2 SYDVKM. The CDR3, as DNA: TGTGCCAGCAGCCTGACAGGGGGCGGTGAAAAACTGTTTTTT. This gives the protein CASSLTGGGEKLFF.

This chain joins TRBV14 and TRBJ2-3, with 8 bases that match TRBD2. From germline, CDR1 is SGHDN and CDR2 FVKESK. The CDR3 runs to 15 residues. The V and J ends lost 4 bases and 0 bases, in that order; junction bases with no gene match: 3. The CDR3 region is CASSRLAGSTDTQYF. CDR3 nucleotide sequence: TGTGCCAGCAGCCGCCTAGCGGGTAGCACAGATACGCAGTATTTT.